This T cell receptor (beta chain) was sequenced for a study of T cell responses to AZD1222 COVID-19 vaccine. Clones were read by immunoSEQ multiplex PCR, and TCRdb kept only the in-frame ones, dropping some. The data contain some 150,000 clones, about 90% of them singletons. CDR3 length: 14 amino acids. The germline gives CDR1 SQVTM, CDR2 ANQGSEA. V dropped 4 bases and J dropped 0 bases, with 10 bases sitting between them. The chain has TRBV29-1 and TRBJ2-4; D is possibly TRBD2 (5 bases). Specimen: peripheral blood, collected 28 days after the second dose of the MenACWY control vaccine. The TCR originated in an adult who received the MenACWY meningococcal vaccine as a control. The CDR3 here is CSVGHGIAKNIQYF. CDR3 DNA: TGCAGCGTTGGTCACGGGATAGCCAAAAACATTCAGTACTTC.